The sequence of this T cell receptor (beta chain) was determined in a study of cytomegalovirus exposure and HLA in healthy donors. Overall study context: An analysis done earlier identified more than 90 million unique TCR beta sequences from about 180 million T cells.

The CDR3 covers 14 residues. Per germline, CDR1 SEHNR and CDR2 FQNEAQ (reference sequence). V was trimmed by 5 bases and J by 4 bases, leaving 11 bases between them. With respect to this clone: Its antigen is still unknown.

The PCR ran on 60 Vbeta and 13 Jbeta primers. The repertoire was sequenced with immunoSEQ multiplex PCR; TCRdb's copy has only in-frame clones and lacks some. Of about 93,000 clones in the sample, approximately 81% are singletons; the top ten hold roughly 3%. Findings of the study overall: In vitro confirmation showed three CMV-associated chains to be CMV antigen specific. A later analysis showed HLA-associated TCR beta chains outstripping equally common others in clonal expansion. Presence/absence analysis assumed near-uniform sequencing depth across donors.

This chain joins TRBV7-9 and TRBJ1-4; a weak D match, TRBD1 (5 bases). Specimen: PBMCs. This TCR came from a woman aged 40 to 50 in good health and CMV-seronegative. CDR3 in amino acids: CASSPGRFNEKLFF. The DNA of the CDR3 is TGTGCCAGCAGCCCAGGGCGATTTAATGAAAAACTGTTTTTT.